This TCR beta chain appears in the sequencing data of a study of T-cell memory formation after mild COVID-19. Broader study findings: The authors did not confirm SARS-CoV-2 specificity of second-wave clones peaking day 37.

TCRdb redid the calling of the 5' RACE reads with MiXCR, one entry per CDR3 protein. The table lists roughly 340,000 distinct CDR3 sequences, 20% to 25% of them singletons, with around 20% in the top ten. On this clonotype itself: Antigen: not known.

V was pared by 5 bases and J by 5 bases, with 7 bases of the junction left unmatched. This CDR3 is 15 amino acids long. The germline V gene encodes CDR1 DFQATT and CDR2 SNEGSKA (reference sequence). The rearrangement uses TRBV20-1 and TRBJ2-3; 13 bases are a match to TRBD2. This clonotype was obtained from a man aged 18 to 30 who had mild COVID-19 (a few samples of this study predate the infection). Cell type and time point are not known. The sequenced sample consisted of PBMCs or a T cell subset sorted from them (not recorded which). The CDR3 sequence: CSAVLAGGPGDTQYF. CDR3 nucleotide sequence: TGCAGTGCTGTACTAGCGGGGGGGCCTGGAGATACGCAGTATTTT.